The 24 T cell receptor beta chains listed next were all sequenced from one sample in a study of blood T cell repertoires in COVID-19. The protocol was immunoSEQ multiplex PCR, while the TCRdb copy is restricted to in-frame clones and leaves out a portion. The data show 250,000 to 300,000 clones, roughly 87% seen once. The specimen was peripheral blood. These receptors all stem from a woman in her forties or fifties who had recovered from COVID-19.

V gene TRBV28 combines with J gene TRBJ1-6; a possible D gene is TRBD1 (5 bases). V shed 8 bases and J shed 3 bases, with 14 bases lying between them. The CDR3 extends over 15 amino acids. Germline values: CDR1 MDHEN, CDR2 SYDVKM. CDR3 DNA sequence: TGTGCCAGCCTAGGGGAGGCCCTCTATAATTCACCCCTCCACTTT. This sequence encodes CASLGEALYNSPLHF.

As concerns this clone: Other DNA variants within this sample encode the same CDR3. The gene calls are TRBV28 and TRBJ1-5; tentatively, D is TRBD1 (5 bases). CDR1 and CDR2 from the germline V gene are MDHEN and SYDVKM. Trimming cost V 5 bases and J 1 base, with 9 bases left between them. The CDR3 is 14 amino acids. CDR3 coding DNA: TGTGCCAGCAGTCTGGCAGGGAGCAATCAGCCCCAGCATTTT. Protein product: CASSLAGSNQPQHF.

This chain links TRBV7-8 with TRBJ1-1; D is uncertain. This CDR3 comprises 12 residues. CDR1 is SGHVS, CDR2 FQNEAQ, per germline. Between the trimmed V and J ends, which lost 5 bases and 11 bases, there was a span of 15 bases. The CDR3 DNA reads TGTGCCAGCAGCCAAGTGAAGTCGCAGGCTTTCTTT. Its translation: CASSQVKSQAFF.

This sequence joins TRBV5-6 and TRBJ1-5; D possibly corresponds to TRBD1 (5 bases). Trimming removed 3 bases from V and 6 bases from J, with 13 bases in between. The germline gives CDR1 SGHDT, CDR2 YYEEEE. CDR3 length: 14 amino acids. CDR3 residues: CASSSRQGVQPQHF. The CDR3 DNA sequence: TGTGCCAGCAGCTCGCGGCAGGGCGTTCAGCCCCAGCATTTT.

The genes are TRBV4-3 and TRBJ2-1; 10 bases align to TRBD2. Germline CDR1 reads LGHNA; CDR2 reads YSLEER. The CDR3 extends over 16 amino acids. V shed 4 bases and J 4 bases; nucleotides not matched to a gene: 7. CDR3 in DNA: TGCGCCAGCAGCCGCAGAGGGGGACTAGCGTACAATGAGCAGTTCTTC. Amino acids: CASSRRGGLAYNEQFF.

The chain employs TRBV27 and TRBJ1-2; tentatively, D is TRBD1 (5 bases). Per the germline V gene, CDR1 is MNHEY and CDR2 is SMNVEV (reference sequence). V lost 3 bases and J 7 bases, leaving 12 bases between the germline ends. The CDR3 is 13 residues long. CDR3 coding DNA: TGTGCCAGCAGTTTTAGGGGCCCAATTGGCTACACCTTC. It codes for CASSFRGPIGYTF.

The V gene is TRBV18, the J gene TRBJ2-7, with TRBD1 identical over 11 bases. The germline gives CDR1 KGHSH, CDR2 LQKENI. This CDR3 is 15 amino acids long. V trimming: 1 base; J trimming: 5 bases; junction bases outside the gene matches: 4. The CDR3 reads CASSPQGQGAHEQYF. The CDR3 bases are TGTGCCAGCTCACCACAAGGACAGGGGGCCCACGAGCAGTACTTC.

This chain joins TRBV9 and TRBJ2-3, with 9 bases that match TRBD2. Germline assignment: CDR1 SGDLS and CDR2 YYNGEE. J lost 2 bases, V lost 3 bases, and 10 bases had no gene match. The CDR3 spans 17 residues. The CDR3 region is CASSENLLAGNTDTQYF. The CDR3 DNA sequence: TGTGCCAGCAGCGAGAACTTGCTAGCGGGAAACACAGATACGCAGTATTTT.

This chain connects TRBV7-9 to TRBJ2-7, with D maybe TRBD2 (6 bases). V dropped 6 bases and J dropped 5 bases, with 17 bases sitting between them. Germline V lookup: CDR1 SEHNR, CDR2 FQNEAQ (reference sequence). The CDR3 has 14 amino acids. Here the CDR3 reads CASSLGWRVHEQYF. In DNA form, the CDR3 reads TGTGCCAGCAGTCTAGGGTGGAGGGTCCACGAGCAGTACTTC.

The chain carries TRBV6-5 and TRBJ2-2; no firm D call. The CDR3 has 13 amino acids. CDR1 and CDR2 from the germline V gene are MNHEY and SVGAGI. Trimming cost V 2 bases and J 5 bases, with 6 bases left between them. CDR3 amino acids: CASSYPGTGELFF. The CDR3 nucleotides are TGTGCCAGCAGTTACCCAGGAACCGGGGAGCTGTTTTTT.

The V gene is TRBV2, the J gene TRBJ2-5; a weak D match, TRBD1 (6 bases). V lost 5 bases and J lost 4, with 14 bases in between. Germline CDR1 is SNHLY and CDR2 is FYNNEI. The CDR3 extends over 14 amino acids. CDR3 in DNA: TGTGCCAGCAGTCTGGGGGCAGGGTTAGAGACCCAGTACTTC. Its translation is CASSLGAGLETQYF.

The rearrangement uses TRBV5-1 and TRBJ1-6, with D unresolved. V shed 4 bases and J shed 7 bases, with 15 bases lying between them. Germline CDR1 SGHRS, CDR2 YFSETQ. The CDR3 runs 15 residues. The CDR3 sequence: CASSPEFLPNSPLHF. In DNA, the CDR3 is TGCGCCAGCAGCCCGGAGTTTCTGCCAAATTCACCCCTCCACTTT.

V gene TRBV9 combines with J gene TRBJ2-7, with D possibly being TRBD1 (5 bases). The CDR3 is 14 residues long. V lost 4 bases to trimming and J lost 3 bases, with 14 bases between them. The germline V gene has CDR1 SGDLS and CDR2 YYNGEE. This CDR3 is CASSPTGHDYEQYF. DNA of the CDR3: TGTGCCAGCAGCCCCACCGGACACGACTACGAGCAGTACTTC.

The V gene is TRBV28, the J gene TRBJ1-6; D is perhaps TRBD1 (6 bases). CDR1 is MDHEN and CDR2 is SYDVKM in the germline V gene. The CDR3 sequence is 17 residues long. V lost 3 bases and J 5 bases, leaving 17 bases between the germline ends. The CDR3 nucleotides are TGTGCCAGCAGTTTGATCAAGGACAGAAGGGATAATTCACCCCTCCACTTT. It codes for CASSLIKDRRDNSPLHF.

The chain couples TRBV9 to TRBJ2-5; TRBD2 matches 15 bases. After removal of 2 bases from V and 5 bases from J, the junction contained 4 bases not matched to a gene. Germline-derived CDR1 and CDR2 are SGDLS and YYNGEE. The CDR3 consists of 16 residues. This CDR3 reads CASSVLGTSGRETQYF. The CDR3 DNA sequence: TGTGCCAGCAGCGTGCTCGGGACTAGCGGGAGGGAGACCCAGTACTTC.

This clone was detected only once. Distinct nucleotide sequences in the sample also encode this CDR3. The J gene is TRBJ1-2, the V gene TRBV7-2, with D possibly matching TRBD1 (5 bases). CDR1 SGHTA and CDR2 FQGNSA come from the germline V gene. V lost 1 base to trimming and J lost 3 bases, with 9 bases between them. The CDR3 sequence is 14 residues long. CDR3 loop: CASSLGDSYYGYTF. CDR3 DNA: TGTGCCAGCAGCTTAGGGGACTCCTACTATGGCTACACCTTC.

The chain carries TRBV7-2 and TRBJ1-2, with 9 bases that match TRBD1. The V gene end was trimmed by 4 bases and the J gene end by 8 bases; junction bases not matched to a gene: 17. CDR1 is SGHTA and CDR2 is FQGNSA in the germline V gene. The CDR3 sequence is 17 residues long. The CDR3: CASSSRNPGQGREGYTF. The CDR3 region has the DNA TGTGCCAGCAGCTCAAGAAACCCGGGACAGGGAAGGGAAGGCTACACCTTC.

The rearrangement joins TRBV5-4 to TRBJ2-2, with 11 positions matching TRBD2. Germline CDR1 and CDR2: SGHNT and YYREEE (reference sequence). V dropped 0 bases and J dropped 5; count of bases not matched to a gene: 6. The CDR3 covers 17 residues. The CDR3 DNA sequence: TGTGCCAGCAGCTTGGAACTAGCGGGAGTAGGAACCGGGGAGCTGTTTTTT. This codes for CASSLELAGVGTGELFF.

CDR3 amino acids: CASSLSGQGQEAFF. In DNA form, the CDR3 reads TGCGCCAGCAGCTTGAGTGGACAGGGGCAAGAAGCTTTCTTT. The V and J genes are TRBV5-1 and TRBJ1-1, with 9 bases lining up with TRBD1. CDR1 and CDR2 from the germline V gene are SGHRS and YFSETQ. Trimming removed 1 base from V and 8 bases from J; junction bases left unmatched: 6. The CDR3 covers 14 residues.

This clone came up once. The CDR3 sequence: CASSFIRVTGELFF. CDR3 sequence (DNA): TGTGCCAGCAGCTTTATCCGGGTCACCGGGGAGCTGTTTTTT. The chain recombines TRBV5-5 with TRBJ2-2; D remains unclear. Trimming stripped 2 bases from V and 4 bases from J, with 9 bases between. The CDR3 runs to 14 residues. The V gene's germline CDR1 is SGHKS and CDR2 YYEKEE (reference sequence).

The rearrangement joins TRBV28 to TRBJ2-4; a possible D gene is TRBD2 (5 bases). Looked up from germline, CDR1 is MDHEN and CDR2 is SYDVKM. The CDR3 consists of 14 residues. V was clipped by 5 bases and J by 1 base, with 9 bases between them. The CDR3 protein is CASSPPGAKNIQYF. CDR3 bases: TGTGCCAGCAGTCCGCCGGGGGCCAAAAACATTCAGTACTTC.

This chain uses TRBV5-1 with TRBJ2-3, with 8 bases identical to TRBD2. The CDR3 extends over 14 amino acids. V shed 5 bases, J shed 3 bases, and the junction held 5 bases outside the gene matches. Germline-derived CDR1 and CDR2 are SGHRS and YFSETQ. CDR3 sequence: CASRPGLGTDTQYF. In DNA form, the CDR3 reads TGCGCCAGCAGACCGGGACTAGGGACAGATACGCAGTATTTT.

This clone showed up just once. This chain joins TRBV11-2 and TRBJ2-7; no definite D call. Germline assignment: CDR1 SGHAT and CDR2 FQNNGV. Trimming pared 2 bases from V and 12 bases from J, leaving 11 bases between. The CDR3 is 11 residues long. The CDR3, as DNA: TGTGCCAGCAGCTTAACGGGTGGTCCGTACTTC. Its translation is CASSLTGGPYF.

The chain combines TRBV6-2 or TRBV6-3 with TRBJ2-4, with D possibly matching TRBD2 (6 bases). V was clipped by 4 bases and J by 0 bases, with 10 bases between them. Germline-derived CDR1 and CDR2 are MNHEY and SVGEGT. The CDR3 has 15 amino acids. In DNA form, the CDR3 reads TGTGCCAGCAGTTCGCAGGGACTAGCCAAAAACATTCAGTACTTC. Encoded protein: CASSSQGLAKNIQYF.